This is a list of T cell receptor beta chains from one sample in a study of cytomegalovirus exposure and HLA in healthy donors. Only in-frame clones appear in the TCRdb table, and some are missing; sequencing was by immunoSEQ multiplex PCR. This table holds tens of thousands of clones, around 77% found once. Sequencing was carried out using PBMCs. Receptor source: a young man in good health and CMV-seronegative. Each CDR3 is given with its conserved first and last residue. D genes are given only for firm matches. Expanded clones get a size class; other rows say once, few or many, or leave the size out.

cdr3_length,j_call,d_call,clone_size,v_call,cdr3_nt,cdr3_aa
17,TRBJ2-3,TRBD2,.,TRBV7-8,TGTGCCAGCAGCTTCAGCGGGGGGGCGGCGAGCACAGATACGCAGTATTTT,CASSFSGGAASTDTQYF
13,TRBJ1-1,.,.,TRBV12-5,TGTGCTAGTGGTTTGGCTATACAGGGAGAAGCTTTCTTT,CASGLAIQGEAFF
17,TRBJ1-1,.,.,TRBV27,TGTGCCAGCAGTTTAATAGGCCGCGGAAGCGGTTGGACTGAAGCTTTCTTT,CASSLIGRGSGWTEAFF
12,TRBJ2-1,.,.,TRBV9,TGTGCCAGCGGCAGGTCCCTCGATGAGCAGTTCTTC,CASGRSLDEQFF
14,TRBJ2-1,.,.,TRBV5-8,TGTGCCAGCAGCTCAACGCAGGGGTGGGATGAGCAGTTCTTC,CASSSTQGWDEQFF
11,TRBJ2-5,.,.,TRBV5-1,TGCGCCAGCAGCTTCCGTGAGACCCAGTACTTC,CASSFRETQYF
16,TRBJ1-1,TRBD1,.,TRBV5-1,TGCGCCAGCAGACCCAAAACAGGGGCCGGGGACACTGAAGCTTTCTTT,CASRPKTGAGDTEAFF
15,TRBJ1-2,.,.,TRBV6-1,TGTGCCAGCAGTGATATAATTAGCGGGGTCTATGGCTACACCTTC,CASSDIISGVYGYTF
16,TRBJ1-3,.,.,TRBV7-9,TGTGCCAGCAGCCAAAAACCTAGGATCCCTGGAAACACCATATATTTT,CASSQKPRIPGNTIYF
13,TRBJ1-5,TRBD1,.,TRBV5-1,TGCGCCAGCAGCTGGGACAGTAATCAGCCCCAGCATTTT,CASSWDSNQPQHF
13,TRBJ1-2,TRBD1,.,TRBV6-5,TGTGCCAGCAGCCGTGACAGGGGCTATGGCTACACCTTC,CASSRDRGYGYTF
14,TRBJ2-3,.,.,TRBV6-1,TGTGCCAGCAGTGGGACAGCCAGCACAGATACGCAGTATTTT,CASSGTASTDTQYF
16,TRBJ2-3,TRBD1,.,TRBV27,TGTGCCAGCAGTGACCCAGGGGGATCTAGCACAGATACGCAGTATTTT,CASSDPGGSSTDTQYF
16,TRBJ1-2,TRBD1,.,TRBV4-2,TGTGCCAGCAGCCAAGAGAGGGGGCTCGGGAACTATGGCTACACCTTC,CASSQERGLGNYGYTF
14,TRBJ1-1,.,.,TRBV7-9,TGTGCCAGCAGCTTTCCGGGTTGGAACACTGAAGCTTTCTTT,CASSFPGWNTEAFF
15,TRBJ1-3,.,.,TRBV5-8,TGTGCCAGCAGCTTGGGGGCAATGTCTGGAAACACCATATATTTT,CASSLGAMSGNTIYF
13,TRBJ1-6,TRBD1,few,TRBV6-5,TGTGCCAGCATGGGGACAGGGGGTACTCTGCTCCACTTT,CASMGTGGTLLHF
12,TRBJ1-2,.,.,TRBV6-4,TGTGCCAGCAGTGACGGAGTATATGGCTACACCTTC,CASSDGVYGYTF
13,TRBJ1-1,.,.,TRBV6-1,TGTGCCAGCGCGAAGGCAGGCTCTAATGAAGCTTTCTTT,CASAKAGSNEAFF
15,TRBJ1-1,TRBD1,once,TRBV11-3,TGTGCCAGCAGCCACAGGGGTTTGCGGGACACTGAAGCTTTCTTT,CASSHRGLRDTEAFF
17,TRBJ1-5,.,.,TRBV4-1,TGCGCCAGCAGCCAAGAATCTTATAGGGGTAGCAATCAGCTCCAGCATTTT,CASSQESYRGSNQLQHF
15,TRBJ1-1,.,.,TRBV15,TGTGCCACCAGCAGATCGAGGGCTTTAGGGACTGAAGCTTTCTTT,CATSRSRALGTEAFF
16,TRBJ1-4,.,.,TRBV6-5,TGTGCCAGCAGTTACCGCAACCCCGGGTCGAATGAAAAACTGTTTTTT,CASSYRNPGSNEKLFF
16,TRBJ2-6,.,few,TRBV6-1,TGTGCCAGCAGGGAACAGGGAATTCCTGGGGCCAACGTCCTGACTTTC,CASREQGIPGANVLTF
13,TRBJ2-5,.,.,TRBV5-6,TGTGCCAGCAGCTTGTATGGAGCTGAGACCCAGTACTTC,CASSLYGAETQYF
13,TRBJ1-1,.,few,TRBV19,TGTGCCAGTAGTATAGGAGGGAACACTGAAGCTTTCTTT,CASSIGGNTEAFF
15,TRBJ2-1,.,few,TRBV4-2,TGTGCCAGCAGCCAAAACAGGGGGGGGCACAATGAGCAGTTCTTC,CASSQNRGGHNEQFF
18,TRBJ2-6,.,.,TRBV9,TGTGCCAGCAGCCCCCTGAGGGCGCAAAGCTCTGGGGCCAACGTCCTGACTTTC,CASSPLRAQSSGANVLTF
11,TRBJ1-1,.,.,TRBV2,TGTGCCAGCAGCGGACAGACCGAAGCTTTCTTT,CASSGQTEAFF
15,TRBJ2-3,TRBD1,.,TRBV19,TGTGCCTCCACCGACCGGACAGGGGATACAGATACGCAGTATTTT,CASTDRTGDTDTQYF
15,TRBJ1-4,.,once,TRBV18,TGTGCCAGCTCACCAAGAGGGAGGACTAATGAAAAACTGTTTTTT,CASSPRGRTNEKLFF
16,TRBJ1-6,TRBD1,once,TRBV14,TGTGCCAGCAGCCGAGGACAGGGGATTTTAGATTCACCCCTCCACTTT,CASSRGQGILDSPLHF
17,TRBJ2-1,TRBD1,.,TRBV9,TGTGCCAGCAGCGCTACCACCGGGACAGGGGGCTTCAATGAGCAGTTCTTC,CASSATTGTGGFNEQFF
12,TRBJ1-2,TRBD1,.,TRBV29-1,TGCAGCGTAGGAAACAGGGGCCATGGCTACACCTTC,CSVGNRGHGYTF
16,TRBJ1-2,TRBD1,.,TRBV28,TGTGCCACCAAAGGACAGGCCCGGTTAGGTGTCTATGGCTACACCTTC,CATKGQARLGVYGYTF
13,TRBJ2-1,TRBD2,once,TRBV11-2,TGTGCCAGCAGCTCGACAGCGGGACTAGAAACCTTCTTC,CASSSTAGLETFF
13,TRBJ2-3,.,.,TRBV5-4,TGTGCCAGCAGCTTGGCGGGAATGGATACGCAGTATTTT,CASSLAGMDTQYF
14,TRBJ1-3,TRBD1,.,TRBV18,TGTGCCAGCTCGGGACAGGCCTCTGGAAACACCATATATTTT,CASSGQASGNTIYF
18,TRBJ2-1,.,once,TRBV7-7,TGTGCCAGCAGCTTAAAACCTTTTTCCGGGACAAACTACAATGAGCAGTTCTTC,CASSLKPFSGTNYNEQFF
14,TRBJ2-3,TRBD1,.,TRBV7-9,TGTGCCAGCAGCTTTGACAGGGACACAGATACGCAGTATTTT,CASSFDRDTDTQYF
15,TRBJ2-3,.,.,TRBV11-3,TGTGCCAGCAGCTTAGGCGGACACAGCACAGATACGCAGTATTTT,CASSLGGHSTDTQYF
15,TRBJ2-3,TRBD1,once,TRBV7-6,TGTGCCAGCAGTTCGCACCGGGACAGCCCAGATACGCAGTATTTT,CASSSHRDSPDTQYF
15,TRBJ2-3,.,.,TRBV5-1,TGCGCCAGCAGCTTGGTACCCAGCGATACAGATACGCAGTATTTT,CASSLVPSDTDTQYF
18,TRBJ2-5,.,.,TRBV7-8,TGTGCCAGCAGCTTAGGGCCCCTGGGAGGGGGGGCCTCAAAGACCCAGTACTTC,CASSLGPLGGGASKTQYF
15,TRBJ1-3,.,.,TRBV7-8,TGTGCCAGCAGCTTAGCGTACGGGTCCGGAAACACCATATATTTT,CASSLAYGSGNTIYF
13,TRBJ2-5,.,.,TRBV27,TGTGCCAGCAGCTCCGGACGAGGGGAGACCCAGTACTTC,CASSSGRGETQYF
17,TRBJ1-2,.,.,TRBV29-1,TGCAGCGTTGAATCGCCGTGGCAGGGTTTGCAAAACTATGGCTACACCTTC,CSVESPWQGLQNYGYTF
16,TRBJ1-1,.,few,TRBV6-5,TGTGCCAGCAGTTCTATGACCCAAGGTTCGAGGACTGAAGCTTTCTTT,CASSSMTQGSRTEAFF
14,TRBJ1-4,.,.,TRBV2,TGTGCCAGCGGAGCGGGGGGGATCGGCGAAAAACTGTTTTTT,CASGAGGIGEKLFF
20,TRBJ2-3,TRBD2,.,TRBV14,TGTGCCAGCAGCCAAGATCCATTTGACTTACTAGCGGGAGGAACAGATACGCAGTATTTT,CASSQDPFDLLAGGTDTQYF
13,TRBJ1-2,.,.,TRBV6-5,TGTGCCAGCAGCCTTGACAGGAACTATGGCTACACCTTC,CASSLDRNYGYTF